The present entry profiles one T cell receptor beta chain with its context. CDR1 is MNHNY and CDR2 is SVGAGI in the germline V gene (reference sequence). The CDR3 runs 15 residues. V lost 0 bases to trimming and J lost 5 bases, with 8 bases between them. The treatment is: approximately 18 received Ad26.COV2.S at low or high dose, single or two shots; roughly 5 received placebo; per-sample allocation not given. Day 63 after the first vaccine or placebo injection was the time point for sampling. This specimen comes from a study of Ad26.COV2.S vaccination and SARS-CoV-2 variants. Turning to the study itself: The authors gave Ad26.COV2.S intramuscularly, either once or twice 56 days apart.

Sequenced by immunoSEQ multiplex PCR; TCRdb stores in-frame clones only, minus some. The data show around 300,000 clones, approximately 90% seen once. The sequence was obtained from a person aged 18 to 65 who received the Ad26.COV2.S COVID-19 vaccine or a placebo. The specimen comprised peripheral blood, sampled in a trial of Ad26.COV2.S vaccine versus placebo. The rearrangement links TRBV6-6 to TRBJ1-6; TRBD1 is a possible D gene (6 bases). The CDR3 here is CASSYSDSNNSPLHF. The CDR3, as DNA: TGTGCCAGCAGTTACTCGGACAGCAATAATTCACCCCTCCACTTT.